Below are 21 T cell receptor beta chains sequenced from a single sample in a study of blood T cell repertoires in COVID-19. TCRdb's table, derived via immunoSEQ multiplex PCR, lists solely in-frame clones and lacks some. Of 230,000 or so clones detected, around 84% appear once; the ten largest clones hold 15% to 20%. Sequences were obtained from peripheral blood. All receptors derive from a man aged 25-40 years with active or convalescent COVID-19.

This sequence joins TRBV12-3 or TRBV12-4 and TRBJ2-7; perhaps TRBD1 as D (6 bases). The CDR3 consists of 13 residues. V shed 3 bases and J shed 3 bases, with 9 bases lying between them. The CDR3 DNA sequence: TGTGCCAGCAGTTTGGGGGCCCTCTACGAGCAGTACTTC. Translation: CASSLGALYEQYF.

The chain is built from TRBV10-3 and TRBJ2-5, with D possibly matching TRBD2 (6 bases). V lost 6 bases and J lost 5, with 13 bases in between. The germline V gene has CDR1 ENHRY and CDR2 SYGVKD. The CDR3 consists of 13 residues. CDR3 loop: CAIRRGRQETQYF. The CDR3 DNA reads TGTGCCATCAGACGGGGGAGACAGGAGACCCAGTACTTC.

The CDR3 region is CASRRGQGYNEQFF. The CDR3 DNA follows: TGCGCCAGCAGACGGGGACAGGGCTACAATGAGCAGTTCTTC. The chain joins TRBV4-1 to TRBJ2-1; 9 nucleotides match TRBD1. Germline loops: CDR1 MGHRA, CDR2 YSYEKL. The ends lost 6 bases at V and 3 bases at J; junction bases unmatched: 3. CDR3 length: 14 residues.

This rearrangement joins TRBV30 to TRBJ1-4; D is possibly TRBD1 (5 bases). The V end was cut by 4 bases, the J end by 5 bases, with 14 bases between. Germline assignment: CDR1 GTSNPN and CDR2 SVGIG (reference sequence). CDR3 size: 14 residues. The CDR3 loop is CAWTGGSSNEKLFF. CDR3 DNA sequence: TGTGCCTGGACCGGGGGGTCCTCGAATGAAAAACTGTTTTTT. Drawing the rest from reference TRBV30 and TRBJ1-4, the complete variable domain is SQTIHQWPATLVQPVGSPLSLECTVEGTSNPNLYWYRQAAGRGLQLLFYSVGIGQISSEVPQNLSASRPQDRQFILSSKKLLLSDSGFYLCAWTGGSSNEKLFFGSGTQLSVL.

In its sample, this clone was seen a few times. One end of the junction fails to match germline, which may point to a read error. The rearrangement uses TRBV9 and TRBJ1-3; 10 nucleotides align to TRBD1. Germline loops: CDR1 SGDLS, CDR2 YYNGEE. CDR3 size: 14 residues. CDR3 in DNA: TGTGCCAGCAGCGTAGGCGGGACAGGGGATCTGATAAGTTTT. It encodes CASSVGGTGDLISF.

This chain uses TRBV7-3 with TRBJ2-1; 7 bases map to TRBD2. The V segment lost 5 bases and the J segment 8 bases; nucleotides outside the gene matches: 9. Germline-derived CDR1 and CDR2 are SGHTA and FQGTGA. The CDR3 runs to 14 residues. CDR3 nucleotide sequence: TGTGCCAGCAGCAAAGTGAGGACTAGTGATGAGCAGTTCTTC. Residues: CASSKVRTSDEQFF.

The rearrangement joins TRBV27 to TRBJ2-2; D remains unclear. Trimming took off 1 base at V and 5 bases at J, with 5 bases between the two ends. This CDR3 has 13 amino acids. Germline loops: CDR1 MNHEY, CDR2 SMNVEV (reference sequence). CDR3 protein: CASSLFRTGELFF. CDR3 in DNA: TGTGCCAGCAGTTTATTCCGTACCGGGGAGCTGTTTTTT.

The J gene is TRBJ2-7, the V gene TRBV10-3; 7 bases are shared with TRBD2. The ends lost 2 bases at V and 2 bases at J; junction bases unmatched: 9. From germline, CDR1 is ENHRY and CDR2 SYGVKD. The CDR3 runs 16 residues. This chain's CDR3 is CAISEPGTTLPYEQYF. The DNA for the CDR3 is TGTGCCATCAGTGAGCCTGGGACTACTTTACCCTACGAGCAGTACTTC.

The table lists this clone with a count of one. V gene TRBV5-1 combines with J gene TRBJ1-1, with D unclear. CDR1 SGHRS and CDR2 YFSETQ come from the germline V gene. Trimming pared 0 bases from V and 1 base from J, leaving 10 bases between. The CDR3 runs to 15 residues. CDR3: CASSLAGLTNTEAFF. The CDR3 bases are TGCGCCAGCAGCTTGGCTGGACTGACGAACACTGAAGCTTTCTTT.

V usage is TRBV7-9 and J usage is TRBJ2-7; weak D call: TRBD2 (5 bases). Deletions cut 5 bases from V and 3 bases from J, with 17 bases between. The CDR3 is 15 residues long. Germline-derived CDR1 and CDR2 are SEHNR and FQNEAQ (reference sequence). The CDR3 is CASSPHGGTSYEQYF. In DNA, the CDR3 is TGTGCCAGCAGCCCCCATGGAGGCACTAGCTACGAGCAGTACTTC.

This chain joins TRBV20-1 and TRBJ2-1; no clear D. CDR3 size: 11 residues. Germline CDR1 and CDR2: DFQATT and SNEGSKA (reference sequence). V was trimmed by 2 bases and J by 6 bases, leaving 5 bases between them. The CDR3 coding sequence is TGCAGTGCTAGACCAATCAATGAGCAGTTCTTC. Amino acids: CSARPINEQFF.

The chain has TRBV2 and TRBJ2-1; the match to TRBD2 covers 8 bases. The CDR3 is 16 residues long. V trimming: 6 bases; J trimming: 2 bases; junction bases outside the gene matches: 9. CDR1 and CDR2 from the germline V gene are SNHLY and FYNNEI. The CDR3 loop reads CASREVLLAAYNEQFF. The DNA for the CDR3 is TGTGCCAGCAGGGAGGTGCTACTAGCGGCCTACAATGAGCAGTTCTTC.

This clone occurred a few times. The DNA for the CDR3 is TGTGCCAGCAGCTCAGACAGGGCTGGAAACACCATATATTTT. This encodes CASSSDRAGNTIYF. The V gene is TRBV27, the J gene TRBJ1-3; 7 bases map to TRBD1. V was pared by 6 bases and J by 2 bases, with 4 bases of the junction left unmatched. The germline CDR1 and CDR2 sequences are MNHEY and SMNVEV (reference sequence). The CDR3 covers 14 residues.

The chain joins TRBV7-2 to TRBJ2-3; D gene uncertain. Germline V lookup: CDR1 SGHTA, CDR2 FQGNSA. The length of the CDR3 is 15 residues. Trimming left V 2 bases short and J 0 bases short, with 9 bases between. The CDR3 nucleotides are TGTGCCAGCAGCTTACAGACATCTAGCACAGATACGCAGTATTTT. Encoded protein: CASSLQTSSTDTQYF.

V usage is TRBV28 and J usage is TRBJ2-3; 7 bases line up with TRBD1. The CDR3 spans 15 residues. The J segment lost 0 bases and the V segment lost 3 bases, leaving 3 bases of the junction unmatched. The germline V gene has CDR1 MDHEN and CDR2 SYDVKM. The CDR3 reads CASSLRGPSTDTQYF. Here the CDR3 DNA reads TGTGCCAGCAGTTTGAGGGGGCCTAGCACAGATACGCAGTATTTT.

The gene calls are TRBV19 and TRBJ1-5, with TRBD1 matching 12 bases. The CDR3 is 15 residues long. Germline V lookup: CDR1 LNHDA, CDR2 SQIVND (reference sequence). V gave up 3 bases and J gave up 5 bases; unmatched junction bases: 2. The CDR3 protein is CASSIRDRGHQPQHF. The CDR3 bases are TGTGCCAGTAGTATCCGGGACAGGGGGCATCAGCCCCAGCATTTT.

This chain connects TRBV5-1 to TRBJ2-4; maybe TRBD1 (5 bases). Germline-derived CDR1 and CDR2 are SGHRS and YFSETQ. V was shortened by 3 bases and J by 2 bases, with 12 bases between the two germline ends. The CDR3 runs to 15 residues. The CDR3 reads CASSYGAGTKNIQYF. The CDR3 region has the DNA TGCGCCAGCAGCTATGGGGCTGGGACCAAAAACATTCAGTACTTC.

A few counts support this clone. The chain joins TRBV20-1 to TRBJ1-1, with D unclear. V dropped 7 bases and J dropped 3 bases, with 9 bases sitting between them. CDR3 length: 11 amino acids. Germline loops: CDR1 DFQATT, CDR2 SNEGSKA (reference sequence). CDR3 DNA sequence: TGCAGTGGAGGGCGGGACACTGAAGCTTTCTTT. This sequence encodes CSGGRDTEAFF.

This clone was seen only once. CDR3 DNA sequence: TGTGCCAGCAGCCCCGCCGGGAGTAAATCGGGGACCCAGTACTTC. This codes for CASSPAGSKSGTQYF. This chain links TRBV5-6 with TRBJ2-5; tentatively, D is TRBD2 (6 bases). Germline V CDR1 and CDR2: SGHDT, YYEEEE. The CDR3 is 15 residues long. Trimming took off 4 bases at V and 7 bases at J, with 20 bases between the two ends. Full variable domain (remainder filled in from reference TRBV5-6 and TRBJ2-5): DAGVTQSPTHLIKTRGQQVTLRCSPKSGHDTVSWYQQALGQGPQFIFQYYEEEERQRGNFPDRFSGHQFPNYSSELNVNALLLGDSALYLCASSPAGSKSGTQYFGPGTRLLVL.

V is TRBV18 and J is TRBJ1-3; D is undetermined. Germline CDR1 is KGHSH and CDR2 is LQKENI. The V end was cut by 2 bases, the J end by 6 bases, with 11 bases between. This CDR3 is 14 amino acids long. In DNA, the CDR3 is TGTGCCAGCTCACCAGATTCGAGGGAAAACACCATATATTTT. Translating it yields CASSPDSRENTIYF. Complete variable domain (other parts from reference TRBV18 and TRBJ1-3): NAGVMQNPRHLVRRRGQEARLRCSPMKGHSHVYWYRQLPEEGLKFMVYLQKENIIDESGMPKERFSAEFPKEGPSILRIQQVVRGDSAAYFCASSPDSRENTIYFGEGSWLTVV.

The rearrangement joins TRBV24-1 to TRBJ2-2, with no clear D. The germline V gene has CDR1 KGHDR and CDR2 SFDVKD. Trimming removed 8 bases at V and 4 bases at J, with 10 bases between. The CDR3 covers 13 residues. CDR3 residues: CATTSQATGELFF. The CDR3 DNA sequence: TGTGCCACCACTTCCCAAGCCACCGGGGAGCTGTTTTTT.